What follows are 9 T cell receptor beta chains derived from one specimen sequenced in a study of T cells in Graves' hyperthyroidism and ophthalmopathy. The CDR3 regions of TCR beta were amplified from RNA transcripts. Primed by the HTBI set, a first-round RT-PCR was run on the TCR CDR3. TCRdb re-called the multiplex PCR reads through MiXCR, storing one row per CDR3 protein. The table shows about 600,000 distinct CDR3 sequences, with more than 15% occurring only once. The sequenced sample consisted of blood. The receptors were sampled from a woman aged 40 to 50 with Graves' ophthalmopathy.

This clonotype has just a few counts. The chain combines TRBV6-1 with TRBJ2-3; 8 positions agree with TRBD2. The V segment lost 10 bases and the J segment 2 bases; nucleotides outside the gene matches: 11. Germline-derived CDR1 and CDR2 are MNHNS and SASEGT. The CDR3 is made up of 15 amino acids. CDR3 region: CATRGAGLATDTQYF. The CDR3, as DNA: TGTGCCACCAGAGGGGCAGGACTAGCCACAGATACGCAGTATTTT.

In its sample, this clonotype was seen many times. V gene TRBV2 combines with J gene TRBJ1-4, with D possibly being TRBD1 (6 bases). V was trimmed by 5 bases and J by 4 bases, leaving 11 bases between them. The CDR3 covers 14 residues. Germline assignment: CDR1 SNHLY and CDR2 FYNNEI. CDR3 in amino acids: CASSQGPFNEKLFF. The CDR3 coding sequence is TGTGCCAGCAGTCAGGGGCCTTTTAATGAAAAACTGTTTTTT.

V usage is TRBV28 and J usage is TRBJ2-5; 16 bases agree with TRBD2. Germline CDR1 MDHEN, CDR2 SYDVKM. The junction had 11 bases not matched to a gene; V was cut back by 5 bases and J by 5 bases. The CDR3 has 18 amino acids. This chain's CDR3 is CASSPPGTSGRARETQYF. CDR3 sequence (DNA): TGTGCCAGCAGTCCACCCGGGACTAGCGGGAGGGCCAGGGAGACCCAGTACTTC.

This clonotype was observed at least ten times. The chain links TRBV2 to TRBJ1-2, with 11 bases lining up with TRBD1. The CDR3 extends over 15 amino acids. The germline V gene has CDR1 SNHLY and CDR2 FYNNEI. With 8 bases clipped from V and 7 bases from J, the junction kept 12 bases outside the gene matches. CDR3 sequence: CASLQRDRGYPGYTF. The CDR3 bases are TGTGCCAGCCTACAACGGGACAGGGGGTACCCTGGCTACACCTTC. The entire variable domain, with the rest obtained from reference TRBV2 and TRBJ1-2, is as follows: EPEVTQTPSHQVTQMGQEVILRCVPISNHLYFYWYRQILGQKVEFLVSFYNNEISEKSEIFDDQFSVERPDGSNFTLKIRSTKLEDSAMYFCASLQRDRGYPGYTFGSGTRLTVV.

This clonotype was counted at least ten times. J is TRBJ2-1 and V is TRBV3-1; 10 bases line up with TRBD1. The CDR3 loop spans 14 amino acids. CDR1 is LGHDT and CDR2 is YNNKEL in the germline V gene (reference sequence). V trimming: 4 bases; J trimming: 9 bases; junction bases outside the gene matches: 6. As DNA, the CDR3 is TGTGCCAGCAGCCGAGGGACAGGGGTCGGTGAGCAGTTCTTC. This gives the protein CASSRGTGVGEQFF.

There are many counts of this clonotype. DNA for the CDR3: TGTGCCAGCACTCCGGACAGGGACGAGCAGTACTTC. Amino acid sequence: CASTPDRDEQYF. The rearrangement links TRBV28 to TRBJ2-7; 8 bases match TRBD1. This CDR3 is built from 12 residues. CDR1 is MDHEN and CDR2 is SYDVKM in the germline V gene. The ends lost 7 bases at V and 5 bases at J; junction bases unmatched: 4.

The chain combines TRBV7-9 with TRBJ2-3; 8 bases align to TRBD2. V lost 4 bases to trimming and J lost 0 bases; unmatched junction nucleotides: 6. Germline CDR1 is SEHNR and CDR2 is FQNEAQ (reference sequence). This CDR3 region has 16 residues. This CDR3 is CASSSVGRGSTDTQYF. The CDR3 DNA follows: TGTGCCAGCAGCTCCGTCGGGAGGGGAAGCACAGATACGCAGTATTTT.

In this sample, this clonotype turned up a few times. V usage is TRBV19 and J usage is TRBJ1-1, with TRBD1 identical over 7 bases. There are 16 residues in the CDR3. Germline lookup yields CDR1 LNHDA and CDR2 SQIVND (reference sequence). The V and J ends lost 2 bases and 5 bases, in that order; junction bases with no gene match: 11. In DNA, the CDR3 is TGTGCCAGTAGTATATGGAGACAGGGAGGATTAACTGAAGCTTTCTTT. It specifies CASSIWRQGGLTEAFF.

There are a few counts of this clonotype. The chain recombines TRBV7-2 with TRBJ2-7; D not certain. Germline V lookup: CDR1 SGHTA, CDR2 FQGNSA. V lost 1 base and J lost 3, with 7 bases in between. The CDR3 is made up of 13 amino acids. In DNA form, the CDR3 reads TGTGCCAGCAGCTTAGTTGTCGGCTACGAGCAGTACTTC. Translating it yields CASSLVVGYEQYF.